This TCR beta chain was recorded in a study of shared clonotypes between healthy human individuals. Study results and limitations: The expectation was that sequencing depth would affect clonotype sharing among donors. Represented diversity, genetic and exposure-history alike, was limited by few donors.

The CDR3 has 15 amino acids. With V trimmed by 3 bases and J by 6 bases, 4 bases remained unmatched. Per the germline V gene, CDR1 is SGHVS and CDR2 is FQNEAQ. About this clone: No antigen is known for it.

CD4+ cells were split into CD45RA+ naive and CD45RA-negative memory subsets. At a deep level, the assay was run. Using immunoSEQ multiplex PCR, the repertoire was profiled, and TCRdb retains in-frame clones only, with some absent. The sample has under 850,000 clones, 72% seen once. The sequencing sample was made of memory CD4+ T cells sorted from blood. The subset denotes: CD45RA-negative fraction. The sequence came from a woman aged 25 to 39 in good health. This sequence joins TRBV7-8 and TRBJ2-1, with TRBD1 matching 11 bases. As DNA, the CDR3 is TGTGCCAGCAGCTTTTCCGGGACAGGGGGCAATGAGCAGTTCTTC. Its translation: CASSFSGTGGNEQFF.